This is a list of T cell receptor beta chains from one sample in a study of blood T cell repertoires in COVID-19. Sequenced by immunoSEQ multiplex PCR; TCRdb stores in-frame clones only, minus some. The data contain some 180,000 clones, roughly 91% of them seen just once; the ten biggest clones take up 2% to 2.5%. Sequencing was done on a sample of peripheral blood. These receptors were collected from a man over 45 who had recovered from COVID-19. The CDR3 runs from the conserved cysteine through the conserved F or W. A D gene is named only where the DNA matches it firmly. The size of a clone is reported for some rows only, either as once, few or many, or as a class for expanded clones.

clone_size	d_call	v_call	j_call	cdr3_nt	cdr3_aa
.	.	TRBV6-6	TRBJ2-6	TGTGCCTCTTTCCGGGGGATATCTGGGGCCAACGTCCTGACTTTC	CASFRGISGANVLTF
.	.	TRBV5-1	TRBJ2-3	TGCGCCAGCAGCTTCAAATTCCCGAGTACGGTCATCACAGATACGCAGTATTTT	CASSFKFPSTVITDTQYF
.	TRBD2	TRBV9	TRBJ2-1	TGTGCCAGCAGCGGTACGGCGGCTAGCGGGAGTATTGGGCAGTTCTTC	CASSGTAASGSIGQFF
.	.	TRBV2	TRBJ2-2	TGTGCCAGCAGTTTGGCAGGGGCTGCCGGGGAGCTGTTTTTT	CASSLAGAAGELFF
once	TRBD1	TRBV6-2/TRBV6-3	TRBJ2-1	TGTGCCAGCAGCATGGACTGGGACAGGGGATCCAATTACAATGAGCAGTTCTTC	CASSMDWDRGSNYNEQFF
once	.	TRBV19	TRBJ2-2	TGTGCCAGTAGACTGGGGCTCCTCGGGGAGCTGTTTTTT	CASRLGLLGELFF
.	.	TRBV10-3	TRBJ1-1	TGTGCCATCAGTGAACATCTCACTGAAGCTTTCTTT	CAISEHLTEAFF
.	.	TRBV6-2/TRBV6-3	TRBJ1-2	TGTGCCAGCAGTTACTCGCGGGGCAGGGTCGACTATGGCTACACCTTC	CASSYSRGRVDYGYTF
.	TRBD1	TRBV9	TRBJ2-1	TGTGCCAGCAGCCCCTCTGAGGGGACAGGCTACAATGAGCAGTTCTTC	CASSPSEGTGYNEQFF
.	TRBD1	TRBV7-2	TRBJ1-1	TGTGCCAGCGTACGTGGCAGGGGGAGGACTGAAGCTTTCTTT	CASVRGRGRTEAFF
.	.	TRBV30	TRBJ2-5	TGTGCCTGGAGTGGAGATAGGGGCTCAGCCGGAGAGACCCAGTACTTC	CAWSGDRGSAGETQYF
.	.	TRBV4-3	TRBJ1-4	TGCGCCAGCAGCCAAGATTTGGGCGAAAAACTGTTTTTT	CASSQDLGEKLFF
few	.	TRBV30	TRBJ1-5	TGTGCCTGGGGGTCGGGGAGATCGTTGAATCAGCCCCAGCATTTT	CAWGSGRSLNQPQHF
.	.	TRBV25-1	TRBJ1-2	TGTGCCAGCAGTGAATGGCGGGCCAGCCTTAACTATGGCTACACCTTC	CASSEWRASLNYGYTF
.	TRBD2	TRBV18	TRBJ2-1	TGTGCCAGCTCACCGACTAGCGGGAATATCAATGAGCAGTTCTTC	CASSPTSGNINEQFF
.	.	TRBV30	TRBJ2-5	TGTGCCTGGAGTAACGGGGAGACCCAGTACTTC	CAWSNGETQYF
.	TRBD1	TRBV7-8	TRBJ1-2	TGTGCCAGCAGCTTGGGGACAGGGGCCTATGGCTACACCTTC	CASSLGTGAYGYTF
.	TRBD2	TRBV28	TRBJ2-2	TGTGCCAGCAGCTTAACACCGGGACTAGCGGACACCGGGGAGCTGTTTTTT	CASSLTPGLADTGELFF
.	TRBD1	TRBV6-5	TRBJ2-7	TGTGCCAGCAGGCAACAGGGGCCCTCCTACGAGCAGTACTTC	CASRQQGPSYEQYF
.	TRBD2	TRBV7-2	TRBJ2-3	TGTGCCAGCAGCTTATTTGTTAGCGGGACGGGAGATACGCAGTATTTT	CASSLFVSGTGDTQYF
.	TRBD1	TRBV11-2	TRBJ2-7	TGTGCCAGCAGCTTAGGGTCGGGACAGGGGGCTCAACTCTCCTACGAGCAGTACTTC	CASSLGSGQGAQLSYEQYF
.	TRBD2	TRBV9	TRBJ2-7	TGTGCCAGCAGCGTAGGAGAGAAGCGGGGAGACGAGCAGTACTTC	CASSVGEKRGDEQYF
.	.	TRBV30	TRBJ2-5	TGTGCCTGGAGCGAGCTGGGCTTCGGGGGACGAGAGACCCAGTACTTC	CAWSELGFGGRETQYF
few	.	TRBV19	TRBJ2-7	TGTGCCAGTAGTCACCAGGGGGGCGGCAACGAGCAGTACTTC	CASSHQGGGNEQYF
.	TRBD1	TRBV19	TRBJ1-4	TGTGCCATCGGAAGCGGGACAGGGGGCGTAACGGCTAATGAAAAACTGTTTTTT	CAIGSGTGGVTANEKLFF
.	TRBD1	TRBV29-1	TRBJ1-2	TGCAGCGTGGATCCGGGACAGGGGGCAGGGGTTGGTGGCTACACCTTC	CSVDPGQGAGVGGYTF
.	TRBD2	TRBV3-1/TRBV3-2	TRBJ2-7	TGTGCCAGCAGCCCGGGACTAGCGGGGGGTTACGAGCAGTACTTC	CASSPGLAGGYEQYF
.	TRBD1	TRBV5-6	TRBJ2-2	TGTGCCAGCAGTGCGGGACAGGGGGCGTCCCTTTCGCTGTTTTTT	CASSAGQGASLSLFF
.	.	TRBV5-1	TRBJ2-7	TGCGCCAGCAGCTTGCCAGGGGCGCGATACGAGCAGTACTTC	CASSLPGARYEQYF
.	.	TRBV21-1	TRBJ1-6	TGTGCCAGCAGCAAAGCCTCTGTCAGTAATTCACCCCTCCACTTT	CASSKASVSNSPLHF
.	.	TRBV30	TRBJ1-2	TGTGCCTGGAGTGTACTAGTGGGAGCTAACTATGGCTACACCTTC	CAWSVLVGANYGYTF
once	.	TRBV27	TRBJ2-7	TGTGCCAGCAGCCTTTCGGGACTCCTATACGAGCAGTACTTC	CASSLSGLLYEQYF
.	.	TRBV2	TRBJ1-1	TGTGCCAGCACGGGCCAGGGAACGTCTATGAACACTGAAGCTTTCTTT	CASTGQGTSMNTEAFF
.	TRBD2	TRBV10-1	TRBJ2-5	TGCGCCAGCAGTCCTAGCGGCCTTCAAGAGACCCAGTACTTC	CASSPSGLQETQYF
.	TRBD2	TRBV18	TRBJ2-7	TGTGCCAGCTCGACACGACGCTTGGGGGAGGGGAACGAGCAGTACTTC	CASSTRRLGEGNEQYF
.	.	TRBV7-8	TRBJ1-2	TGTGCCAGCAGCCCGACCGTTAGACTGCCCTATGGCTACACCTTC	CASSPTVRLPYGYTF